This is a list of T cell receptor beta chains from one sample in a study of blood T cell repertoires in COVID-19. Sequenced by immunoSEQ multiplex PCR; TCRdb stores in-frame clones only, minus some. The data contain approximately 310,000 clones, 85% of them singletons. The sample consisted of PBMCs or T cells enriched from blood (not recorded which). Every receptor here comes from a woman between 25 and 40 years old who had been exposed to COVID-19. Each CDR3 is given with its conserved first and last residue. Each record gives: D gene, J gene, clone size, V gene, CDR3 DNA, CDR3 protein. The D gene is left open where the match is weak. Clone size, where shown, is once, few, many, or a class for clones that have expanded.

D gene: .; J gene: TRBJ2-7; clone size: .; V gene: TRBV20-1; CDR3 DNA: TGCAGTGCTAGGGACAGCTACGAGCAGTACTTC; CDR3 protein: CSARDSYEQYF
D gene: .; J gene: TRBJ1-1; clone size: .; V gene: TRBV12-5; CDR3 DNA: TGTGCTAGTGGTTTCGATAGGCCAGGGAGGTCACACACTGAAGCTTTCTTT; CDR3 protein: CASGFDRPGRSHTEAFF
D gene: .; J gene: TRBJ2-5; clone size: .; V gene: TRBV7-8; CDR3 DNA: TGTGCCAGCAGCTTATCTAACCAAGAGACCCAGTACTTC; CDR3 protein: CASSLSNQETQYF
D gene: TRBD2; J gene: TRBJ2-1; clone size: .; V gene: TRBV27; CDR3 DNA: TGTGCCAGCAGCCCCTATCTAGCGGTAGAGTACAATGAGCAGTTCTTC; CDR3 protein: CASSPYLAVEYNEQFF
D gene: TRBD1; J gene: TRBJ1-3; clone size: .; V gene: TRBV6-1; CDR3 DNA: TGTGCCAGCAGTGGGACAGGGACGACCTCTGGAAACACCATATATTTT; CDR3 protein: CASSGTGTTSGNTIYF
D gene: .; J gene: TRBJ1-6; clone size: .; V gene: TRBV30; CDR3 DNA: TGTGCCTGGAGGACAGCCCTACCCCTCCACTTT; CDR3 protein: CAWRTALPLHF
D gene: TRBD1; J gene: TRBJ2-5; clone size: .; V gene: TRBV7-6; CDR3 DNA: TGTGCCAGCAGCTTAAGGGCGACAGGGTGGGAAGAGACCCAGTACTTC; CDR3 protein: CASSLRATGWEETQYF
D gene: .; J gene: TRBJ2-5; clone size: .; V gene: TRBV11-3; CDR3 DNA: TGTGCCAGCAGCCGGTCCCGAGAGACCCAGTACTTC; CDR3 protein: CASSRSRETQYF
D gene: TRBD2; J gene: TRBJ2-3; clone size: .; V gene: TRBV30; CDR3 DNA: TGTGCCTGGTCAGGGGTGGCTAGCGGGTTCACAGATACGCAGTATTTT; CDR3 protein: CAWSGVASGFTDTQYF
D gene: TRBD1; J gene: TRBJ2-5; clone size: few; V gene: TRBV7-9; CDR3 DNA: TGTGCCAGCAGCTCAGGGACAGTCGAGAGTGGGGAGACCCAGTACTTC; CDR3 protein: CASSSGTVESGETQYF
D gene: TRBD2; J gene: TRBJ2-4; clone size: .; V gene: TRBV2; CDR3 DNA: TGTGCCAGCAGACGACCTACGGGGGGGAACAACATTCAGTACTTC; CDR3 protein: CASRRPTGGNNIQYF
D gene: TRBD2; J gene: TRBJ2-2; clone size: .; V gene: TRBV30; CDR3 DNA: TGTGCCTGGGGGGGACTAGCGAACACCGGGGAGCTGTTTTTT; CDR3 protein: CAWGGLANTGELFF
D gene: .; J gene: TRBJ2-7; clone size: .; V gene: TRBV27; CDR3 DNA: TGTGCCAGCAGTTCGGGCGGGCGCTACATCGAGCAGTACTTC; CDR3 protein: CASSSGGRYIEQYF
D gene: TRBD1; J gene: TRBJ2-3; clone size: few; V gene: TRBV7-9; CDR3 DNA: TGTGCCAGCAGCCCAGGGGGAGATACGCAGTATTTT; CDR3 protein: CASSPGGDTQYF
D gene: .; J gene: TRBJ2-7; clone size: .; V gene: TRBV10-3; CDR3 DNA: TGTGCCATCAAGACAGTCTACGAGCAGTACTTC; CDR3 protein: CAIKTVYEQYF
D gene: .; J gene: TRBJ1-1; clone size: .; V gene: TRBV28; CDR3 DNA: TGTGCCAGCAGTTTAGGGGCCAGGGTTAACACTGAAGCTTTCTTT; CDR3 protein: CASSLGARVNTEAFF
D gene: TRBD1; J gene: TRBJ1-5; clone size: .; V gene: TRBV9; CDR3 DNA: TGTGCCAGCAGCGTTAACAGGGGGGATCAGCCCCAGCATTTT; CDR3 protein: CASSVNRGDQPQHF
D gene: .; J gene: TRBJ2-5; clone size: .; V gene: TRBV25-1; CDR3 DNA: TGTGCCAGCAGTGAACCGGGGAAAGAGACCCAGTACTTC; CDR3 protein: CASSEPGKETQYF
D gene: .; J gene: TRBJ2-5; clone size: .; V gene: TRBV7-9; CDR3 DNA: TGTGCCAGCATCCCGATATACGGGGGTCGCCAAGAGACCCAGTACTTC; CDR3 protein: CASIPIYGGRQETQYF
D gene: TRBD1; J gene: TRBJ2-1; clone size: .; V gene: TRBV16; CDR3 DNA: TGTGCCAGCAGCCACCCGGGCCGGACAGGGGGTGATGAGCAGTTCTTC; CDR3 protein: CASSHPGRTGGDEQFF
D gene: .; J gene: TRBJ1-1; clone size: few; V gene: TRBV20-1; CDR3 DNA: TGCAGTGCCGCGGAGTTCACTGAAGCTTTCTTT; CDR3 protein: CSAAEFTEAFF
D gene: TRBD1; J gene: TRBJ1-5; clone size: .; V gene: TRBV18; CDR3 DNA: TGTGCCAGCTCACCTTTGACAGGGTCGAACAATCAGCCCCAGCATTTT; CDR3 protein: CASSPLTGSNNQPQHF
D gene: .; J gene: TRBJ2-5; clone size: once; V gene: TRBV6-1; CDR3 DNA: TGTGCCAGCAGTGAATTCGAGGAAGAGACCCAGTACTTC; CDR3 protein: CASSEFEEETQYF
D gene: .; J gene: TRBJ2-1; clone size: .; V gene: TRBV2; CDR3 DNA: TGTGCCAGCATACAGGGCAATGAGCAGTTCTTC; CDR3 protein: CASIQGNEQFF
D gene: .; J gene: TRBJ1-5; clone size: .; V gene: TRBV30; CDR3 DNA: TGTGCCTGGAGTGGAGTGAGCAATCAGCCCCAGCATTTT; CDR3 protein: CAWSGVSNQPQHF
D gene: TRBD2; J gene: TRBJ2-1; clone size: .; V gene: TRBV5-1; CDR3 DNA: TGCGCCAGCAGCCCGGGACTAGCGGGGTCCTACAATGAGCAGTTCTTC; CDR3 protein: CASSPGLAGSYNEQFF
D gene: TRBD2; J gene: TRBJ2-1; clone size: .; V gene: TRBV9; CDR3 DNA: TGTGCCAGCAGCGTACTAGCGGGGATAAATGAGCAGTTCTTC; CDR3 protein: CASSVLAGINEQFF
D gene: .; J gene: TRBJ1-1; clone size: .; V gene: TRBV14; CDR3 DNA: TGTGCCAGCAGCCAAGTGTACGGGAGCACTGAAGCTTTCTTT; CDR3 protein: CASSQVYGSTEAFF
D gene: .; J gene: TRBJ1-2; clone size: few; V gene: TRBV19; CDR3 DNA: TGTGCCAGTAGCTACAGATATGGCTACACCTTC; CDR3 protein: CASSYRYGYTF
D gene: TRBD2; J gene: TRBJ2-2; clone size: .; V gene: TRBV29-1; CDR3 DNA: TGCAGCGCCTCACTAGCGGGAGGTTCGGGCACCGGGGAGCTGTTTTTT; CDR3 protein: CSASLAGGSGTGELFF
D gene: .; J gene: TRBJ2-1; clone size: few; V gene: TRBV11-3; CDR3 DNA: TGTGCCAGCAGCTTAGGGGCCGGGACTGGAGGTGAGCAGTTCTTC; CDR3 protein: CASSLGAGTGGEQFF
D gene: TRBD1; J gene: TRBJ2-3; clone size: .; V gene: TRBV28; CDR3 DNA: TGTGCCAGCAGTGGACCCGGGACAGGAACCACAGATACGCAGTATTTT; CDR3 protein: CASSGPGTGTTDTQYF
D gene: .; J gene: TRBJ2-5; clone size: .; V gene: TRBV24-1; CDR3 DNA: TGTGCCACCAGTGATCGACAGGAACAAGAGACCCAGTACTTC; CDR3 protein: CATSDRQEQETQYF
D gene: TRBD1; J gene: TRBJ1-1; clone size: .; V gene: TRBV19; CDR3 DNA: TGTGCCAGTAGTACCGTCCCGGGACAGGGGTTGAAAACTGAAGCTTTCTTT; CDR3 protein: CASSTVPGQGLKTEAFF
D gene: TRBD1; J gene: TRBJ2-3; clone size: .; V gene: TRBV29-1; CDR3 DNA: TGCAGCGTTGAGGGACAGGAGAGCACAGATACGCAGTATTTT; CDR3 protein: CSVEGQESTDTQYF
D gene: TRBD1; J gene: TRBJ1-5; clone size: .; V gene: TRBV6-6; CDR3 DNA: TGTGCCAGCAGCTCCGGGACAGCCAATCAGCCCCAGCATTTT; CDR3 protein: CASSSGTANQPQHF
D gene: TRBD2; J gene: TRBJ2-7; clone size: .; V gene: TRBV9; CDR3 DNA: TGTGCCAGCAGCGTAGGAAGCGGGAGTTTCTACGAGCAGTACTTC; CDR3 protein: CASSVGSGSFYEQYF
D gene: TRBD1; J gene: TRBJ1-5; clone size: .; V gene: TRBV5-1; CDR3 DNA: TGCGCCAGCAGCGGGGGACAGGGAGAGGGTCAGCCCCAGCATTTT; CDR3 protein: CASSGGQGEGQPQHF
D gene: .; J gene: TRBJ1-1; clone size: .; V gene: TRBV18; CDR3 DNA: TGTGCCAGCTCACCAGGGGCGAACACTGAAGCTTTCTTT; CDR3 protein: CASSPGANTEAFF
D gene: .; J gene: TRBJ1-5; clone size: .; V gene: TRBV6-5; CDR3 DNA: TGTGCCAGCAGTACAGCCTCTCGAGACCAGCCCCAGCATTTT; CDR3 protein: CASSTASRDQPQHF
D gene: TRBD2; J gene: TRBJ2-1; clone size: .; V gene: TRBV27; CDR3 DNA: TGTGCCAGCAGTTTAGAAGCGGGAGGCATATCCTACAATGAGCAGTTCTTC; CDR3 protein: CASSLEAGGISYNEQFF